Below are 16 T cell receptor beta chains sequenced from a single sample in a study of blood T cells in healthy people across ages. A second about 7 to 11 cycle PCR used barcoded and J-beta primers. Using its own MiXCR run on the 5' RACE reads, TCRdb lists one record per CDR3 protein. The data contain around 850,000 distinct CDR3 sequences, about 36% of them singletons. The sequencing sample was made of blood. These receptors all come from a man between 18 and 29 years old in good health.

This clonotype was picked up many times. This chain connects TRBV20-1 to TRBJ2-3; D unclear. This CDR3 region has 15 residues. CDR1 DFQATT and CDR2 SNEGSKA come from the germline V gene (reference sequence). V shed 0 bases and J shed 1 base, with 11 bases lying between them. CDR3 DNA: TGCAGTGCTAGAGATACCTATAGTGGCACAGATACGCAGTATTTT. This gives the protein CSARDTYSGTDTQYF.

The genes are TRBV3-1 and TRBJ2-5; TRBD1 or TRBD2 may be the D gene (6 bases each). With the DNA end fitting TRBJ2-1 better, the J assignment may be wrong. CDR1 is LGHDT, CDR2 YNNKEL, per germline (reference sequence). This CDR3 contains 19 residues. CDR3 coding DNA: TGTGCCAGCAGCCAAGATGGGAGGCGGGAAACCCAGGGACAAGAGACCCAGTTCTTC. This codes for CASSQDGRRETQGQETQFF.

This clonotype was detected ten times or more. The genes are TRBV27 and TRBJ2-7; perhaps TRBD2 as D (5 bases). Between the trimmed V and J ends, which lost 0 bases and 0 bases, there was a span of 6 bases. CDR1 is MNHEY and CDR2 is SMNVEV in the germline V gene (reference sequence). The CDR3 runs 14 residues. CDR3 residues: CASSLSAGSYEQYF. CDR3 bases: TGTGCCAGCAGTTTATCGGCGGGCTCCTACGAGCAGTACTTC.

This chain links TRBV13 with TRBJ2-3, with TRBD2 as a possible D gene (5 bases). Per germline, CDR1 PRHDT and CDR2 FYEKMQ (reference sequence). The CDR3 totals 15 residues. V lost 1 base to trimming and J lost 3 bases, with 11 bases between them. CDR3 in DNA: TGTGCCAGCAGCTTAGTAAGCGGAAGGACAGATACGCAGTATTTT. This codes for CASSLVSGRTDTQYF.

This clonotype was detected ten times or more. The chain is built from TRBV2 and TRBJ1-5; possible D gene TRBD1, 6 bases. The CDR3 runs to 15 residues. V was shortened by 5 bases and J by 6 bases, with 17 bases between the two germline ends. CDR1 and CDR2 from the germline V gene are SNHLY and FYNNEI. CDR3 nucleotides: TGTGCCAGCAGTCCAGGGGTCTCGACGGGTCAGCCCCAGCATTTT. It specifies CASSPGVSTGQPQHF.

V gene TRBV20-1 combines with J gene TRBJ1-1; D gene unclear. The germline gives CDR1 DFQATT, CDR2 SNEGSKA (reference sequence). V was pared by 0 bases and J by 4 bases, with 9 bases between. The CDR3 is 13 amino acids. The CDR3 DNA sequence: TGCAGTGCTAGAGATGACGTGAGCACTGAAGCTTTCTTT. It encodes CSARDDVSTEAFF.

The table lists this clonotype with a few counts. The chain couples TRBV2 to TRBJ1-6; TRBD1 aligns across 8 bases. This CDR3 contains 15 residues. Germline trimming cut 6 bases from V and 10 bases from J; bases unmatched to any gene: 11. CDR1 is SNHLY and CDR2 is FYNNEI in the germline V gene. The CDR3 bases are TGTGCCAGCAGCACCGGGGACAGGACTTCCTCACCCCTCCACTTT. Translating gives CASSTGDRTSSPLHF.

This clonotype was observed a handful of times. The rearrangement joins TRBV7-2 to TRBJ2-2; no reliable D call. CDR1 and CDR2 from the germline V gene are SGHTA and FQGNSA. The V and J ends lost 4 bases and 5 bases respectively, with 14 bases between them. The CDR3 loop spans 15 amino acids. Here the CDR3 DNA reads TGTGCCAGCAGCTCCCTTGGGTCCGGAACCGGGGAGCTGTTTTTT. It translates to CASSSLGSGTGELFF. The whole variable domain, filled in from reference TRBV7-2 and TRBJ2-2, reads GAGVSQSPSNKVTEKGKDVELRCDPISGHTALYWYRQSLGQGLEFLIYFQGNSAPDKSGLPSDRFSAERTGGSVSTLTIQRTQQEDSAVYLCASSSLGSGTGELFFGEGSRLTVL.

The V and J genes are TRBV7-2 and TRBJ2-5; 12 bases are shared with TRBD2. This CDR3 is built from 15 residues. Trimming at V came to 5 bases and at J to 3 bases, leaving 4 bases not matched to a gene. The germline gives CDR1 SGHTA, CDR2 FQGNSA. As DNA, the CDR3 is TGTGCCAGCAGCCCCCGACTAGCGGGGGAAGAGACCCAGTACTTC. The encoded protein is CASSPRLAGEETQYF.

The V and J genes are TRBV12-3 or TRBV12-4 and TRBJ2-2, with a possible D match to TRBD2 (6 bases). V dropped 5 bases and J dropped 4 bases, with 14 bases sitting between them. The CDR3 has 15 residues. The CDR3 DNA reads TGTGCCAGCAGTCCGGGGAGGTCGCCCACCGGGGAGCTGTTTTTT. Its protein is CASSPGRSPTGELFF.

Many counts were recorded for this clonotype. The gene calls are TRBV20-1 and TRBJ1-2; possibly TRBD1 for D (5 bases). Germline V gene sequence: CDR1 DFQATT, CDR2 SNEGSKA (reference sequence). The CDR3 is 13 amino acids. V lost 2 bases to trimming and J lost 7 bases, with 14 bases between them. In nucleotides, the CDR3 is TGCAGTGCTAGAAACCGGGACCGCCCTGGCTACACCTTC. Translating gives CSARNRDRPGYTF.

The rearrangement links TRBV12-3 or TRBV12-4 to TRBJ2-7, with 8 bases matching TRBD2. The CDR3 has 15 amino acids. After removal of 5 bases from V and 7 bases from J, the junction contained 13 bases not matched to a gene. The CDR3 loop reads CASSPTGGYYNEQYF. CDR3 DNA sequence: TGTGCCAGCAGTCCTACGGGGGGGTACTACAATGAGCAGTACTTC.

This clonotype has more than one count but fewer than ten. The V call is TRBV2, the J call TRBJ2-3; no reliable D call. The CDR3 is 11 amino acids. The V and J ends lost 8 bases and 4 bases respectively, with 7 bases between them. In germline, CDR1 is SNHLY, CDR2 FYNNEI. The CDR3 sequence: CASGSPDTQYF. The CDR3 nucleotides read TGTGCCAGCGGCAGTCCAGATACGCAGTATTTT.

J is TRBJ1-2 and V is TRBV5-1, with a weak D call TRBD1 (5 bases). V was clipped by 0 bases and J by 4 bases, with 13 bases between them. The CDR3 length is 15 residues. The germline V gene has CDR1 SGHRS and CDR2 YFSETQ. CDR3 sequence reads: CASSLDGATGYGYTF. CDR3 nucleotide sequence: TGCGCCAGCAGCTTGGACGGGGCCACCGGCTATGGCTACACCTTC.

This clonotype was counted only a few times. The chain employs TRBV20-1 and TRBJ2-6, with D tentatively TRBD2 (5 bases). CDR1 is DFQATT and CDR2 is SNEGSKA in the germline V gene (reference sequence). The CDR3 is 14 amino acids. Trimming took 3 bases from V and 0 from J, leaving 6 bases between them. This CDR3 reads CSARGSSGANVLTF. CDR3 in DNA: TGCAGTGCTAGGGGGAGCTCTGGGGCCAACGTCCTGACTTTC.

DNA of the CDR3: TGCAGTGCTAGGCCCGAACTAGCGGGCAATGAGCAGTACTTC. It yields the protein CSARPELAGNEQYF. The chain employs TRBV20-1 and TRBJ2-5; 9 bases agree with TRBD2. In germline, CDR1 is DFQATT, CDR2 SNEGSKA (reference sequence). V lost 3 bases and J lost 11; bases outside the gene matches: 13. The length of the CDR3 is 14 residues.